The text below deals with one T cell receptor (beta chain). This entry belongs to a study of T cell changes during pregnancy in multiple sclerosis. Generated by immunoSEQ multiplex PCR, the TCRdb table keeps only in-frame clones and is missing some. The data contain about 45,000 clones, roughly 95% of them singletons. CDR3 size: 15 residues. Trimming removed 6 bases from V and 5 bases from J; junction bases left unmatched: 4. Germline lookup yields CDR1 MNHEY and CDR2 SMNVEV (reference sequence). The sequencing used peripheral blood, collected in the second trimester of pregnancy. The rearrangement links TRBV27 to TRBJ2-2; TRBD2 aligns across 12 bases. This TCR came from a female donor with multiple sclerosis, enrolled in a pregnancy study. The CDR3 coding sequence is TGTGCCAGCAGCGGGACTAGCGGGCCTACCGGGGAGCTGTTTTTT. Its protein is CASSGTSGPTGELFF.